Listed below are T cell receptor beta chains from one sample, sequenced in a study of T cell responses to AZD1222 COVID-19 vaccine. Sequencing was performed with immunoSEQ multiplex PCR; in TCRdb, only in-frame clones are kept and a portion is missing. The sample includes about 110,000 clones, around 90% seen only once; the top ten take 20% to 25%. Sequenced material: peripheral blood, taken on day 0 of AZD1222 vaccination. Source of these receptors: an adult in good health. The CDR3 runs from the conserved cysteine through the conserved F or W. The order of the fields is CDR3 protein, CDR3 DNA, D gene, V gene, J gene, clone size. A D gene is named only where the DNA matches it firmly. Where a row states a size, it is once, few, many or the class of an expanded clone; other rows omit it.

CASCRDRGVSSYEQYF	TGTGCCAGCTGCCGGGACAGGGGTGTTTCGTCCTACGAGCAGTACTTC	TRBD1	TRBV2	TRBJ2-7	.
CASSLGAGAQNQPQHF	TGTGCCAGCAGCTTGGGGGCAGGGGCGCAGAATCAGCCCCAGCATTTT	.	TRBV5-6	TRBJ1-5	.
CASSLALGGNTEAFF	TGTGCCAGCAGCTTGGCCCTCGGGGGGAACACTGAAGCTTTCTTT	.	TRBV5-4	TRBJ1-1	.
CASSAGLYTEAFF	TGTGCCAGCAGTGCTGGACTATACACTGAAGCTTTCTTT	.	TRBV2	TRBJ1-1	few
CASSQVRLGGRGTEAFF	TGTGCCAGCAGCCAAGTTCGGCTCGGGGGCCGAGGAACTGAAGCTTTCTTT	.	TRBV3-1/TRBV3-2	TRBJ1-1	once
CASSSADRNSPLHF	TGCGCCAGCAGCTCGGCAGACAGGAATTCACCCCTCCACTTT	.	TRBV5-1	TRBJ1-6	.
CASSLDGRTNEKLFF	TGCGCCAGCAGCTTGGATGGCAGGACTAATGAAAAACTGTTTTTT	.	TRBV5-1	TRBJ1-4	.
CASSGRTESTDTQYF	TGTGCCAGCAGCGGTCGGACGGAAAGCACAGATACGCAGTATTTT	.	TRBV9	TRBJ2-3	.
CASSDSSGGGNEQFF	TGTGCCAGCAGTGATTCTAGCGGGGGGGGAAATGAGCAGTTCTTC	TRBD2	TRBV6-4	TRBJ2-1	.
CASSWRSTGMSEAFF	TGTGCCAGCAGCTGGAGGTCGACAGGGATGAGTGAAGCTTTCTTT	TRBD1	TRBV7-8	TRBJ1-1	.
CASSLKGREQTGYEQYF	TGTGCCAGCAGCTTAAAGGGTCGGGAGCAGACCGGCTACGAGCAGTACTTC	.	TRBV7-3	TRBJ2-7	once
CASSLGGGVATEAFF	TGTGCCAGCAGCTTGGGTGGCGGGGTGGCCACTGAAGCTTTCTTT	.	TRBV5-5	TRBJ1-1	.
CASSVNGPGVNSPLHF	TGTGCCAGCAGTGTTAATGGGCCAGGTGTCAATTCACCCCTCCACTTT	.	TRBV2	TRBJ1-6	.
CASSFGLAGLSYNEQFF	TGCGCCAGCAGCTTTGGACTAGCGGGTCTCTCCTACAATGAGCAGTTCTTC	TRBD2	TRBV5-1	TRBJ2-1	.
CASSWGGSTEAFF	TGTGCCAGTAGTTGGGGGGGCTCGACTGAAGCTTTCTTT	.	TRBV19	TRBJ1-1	.
CASSFRGDREKYF	TGCGCCAGCAGCTTCAGGGGGGACAGGGAAAAGTACTTC	TRBD1	TRBV5-1	TRBJ2-7	.
CASSVGPGYGYTF	TGTGCCAGCAGCGTAGGTCCAGGCTATGGCTACACCTTT	.	TRBV9	TRBJ1-2	.
CASSRTEAYGYTF	TGTGCCAGCAGCCGAACCGAGGCGTATGGCTACACCTTC	.	TRBV11-3	TRBJ1-2	.
CASSSSGTPPRDTQYF	TGTGCCAGCAGTTCCTCCGGAACCCCCCCTAGGGATACGCAGTATTTT	.	TRBV6-5	TRBJ2-3	few
CASSWMGRSSGNTIYF	TGTGCCAGCAGCTGGATGGGGCGGTCCTCTGGAAACACCATATATTTT	.	TRBV7-9	TRBJ1-3	.
CASSLWGQGNREQYF	TGTGCCAGCAGCTTATGGGGACAGGGAAATCGCGAGCAGTACTTC	TRBD1	TRBV13	TRBJ2-7	.
CASSPDRDGYEQYF	TGTGCCAGCAGCCCGGACAGGGATGGGTACGAGCAGTACTTC	TRBD1	TRBV7-2	TRBJ2-7	.
CASSPRDSSYNEQFF	TGTGCCAGCAGCCCGCGGGACAGCTCCTACAATGAGCAGTTCTTC	.	TRBV11-3	TRBJ2-1	once
CASSLSVTQYF	TGTGCCAGCAGCTTAAGCGTGACCCAGTACTTC	.	TRBV13	TRBJ2-5	.
CASGTGPSYEQYF	TGTGCCAGCGGGACAGGCCCCTCCTACGAGCAGTACTTC	TRBD1	TRBV6-5	TRBJ2-7	.
CASSLRDPRETQYF	TGTGCCAGCAGTTTACGGGACCCCCGGGAGACCCAGTACTTC	.	TRBV11-2	TRBJ2-5	once
CASETGFYEQYF	TGTGCCAGCGAGACGGGGTTCTACGAGCAGTACTTC	.	TRBV2	TRBJ2-7	.
CASSQEWASVDEQFF	TGCGCCAGCAGCCAAGAGTGGGCTAGCGTCGATGAGCAGTTCTTC	.	TRBV4-3	TRBJ2-1	.
CASSPPSGGGTEAFF	TGTGCCAGCTCACCACCGTCAGGCGGGGGTACTGAAGCTTTCTTT	.	TRBV18	TRBJ1-1	.
CSAADGNEQFF	TGCAGCGCCGCGGACGGGAATGAGCAGTTCTTC	.	TRBV29-1	TRBJ2-1	.
CASSPWTSYGYTF	TGTGCCAGCAGTCCTTGGACAAGCTATGGCTACACCTTC	.	TRBV27	TRBJ1-2	.
CASSESRGLQETQYF	TGTGCCAGCAGTGAAAGTAGGGGTCTCCAAGAGACCCAGTACTTC	.	TRBV2	TRBJ2-5	.
CASSLDTLAGGNTIYF	TGCGCCAGCAGCTTGGACACCCTGGCAGGCGGAAACACCATATATTTT	.	TRBV5-1	TRBJ1-3	.
CASSLAVDVFRTYNF	TGTGCCAGCAGCTTAGCAGTTGATGTTTTCAGGACTTACAACTTT	.	TRBV7-2	TRBJ1-1	.
CATAPGTSYGYTF	TGTGCCACCGCTCCCGGGACATCCTATGGCTACACCTTC	.	TRBV24-1	TRBJ1-2	.
CASSEGQGLIGPQHF	TGTGCCAGCAGTGAGGGTCAGGGGTTAATAGGGCCCCAGCATTTT	.	TRBV2	TRBJ1-5	.
CASSAGSYGDSPLHF	TGCGCCAGCAGCGCGGGGTCCTATGGTGATTCACCCCTCCACTTT	.	TRBV5-1	TRBJ1-6	.
CASSIGRDSNQPQHF	TGTGCCAGTAGTATAGGTAGGGACAGTAATCAGCCCCAGCATTTT	TRBD1	TRBV19	TRBJ1-5	.
CASSRDRDNQPQHF	TGCGCCAGCAGCCGGGACAGGGACAATCAGCCCCAGCATTTT	TRBD1	TRBV4-3	TRBJ1-5	.
CASSLTGSGATNEKLFF	TGTGCCAGCAGCCTTACAGGGTCCGGTGCAACTAATGAAAAACTGTTTTTT	.	TRBV7-2	TRBJ1-4	.
CSVGGLVSYNEQFF	TGCAGCGTCGGGGGGCTGGTCTCCTACAATGAGCAGTTCTTC	.	TRBV29-1	TRBJ2-1	.
CASTPQGGRNEKLFF	TGTGCCAGTACCCCCCAGGGGGGCAGAAATGAAAAACTGTTTTTT	TRBD1	TRBV19	TRBJ1-4	.
CASGAAKPQHF	TGTGCCAGCGGGGCTGCAAAGCCCCAGCATTTT	.	TRBV12-3/TRBV12-4	TRBJ1-5	.
CASSYSHPGGNQPQHF	TGTGCCAGCAGTTACTCCCACCCGGGCGGGAATCAGCCCCAGCATTTT	.	TRBV6-2/TRBV6-3	TRBJ1-5	.
CASRTRTGTGYTF	TGTGCCAGCAGAACCCGGACAGGAACGGGCTACACCTTC	TRBD1	TRBV25-1	TRBJ1-2	.
CAWAGLTSSYEQYF	TGTGCCTGGGCGGGACTTACGAGCTCCTACGAGCAGTACTTC	.	TRBV30	TRBJ2-7	.
CASSSDRVSTDTQYF	TGTGCCAGCAGTTCGGACAGGGTCTCTACAGATACGCAGTATTTT	TRBD1	TRBV2	TRBJ2-3	.
CASGLVLWGGGYTF	TGTGCTAGTGGTTTGGTACTCTGGGGAGGGGGCTACACCTTC	.	TRBV12-5	TRBJ1-2	.
CASSQGRTRYEQYF	TGTGCCAGCAGCCAAGGGCGGACTCGCTACGAGCAGTACTTC	.	TRBV3-1/TRBV3-2	TRBJ2-7	.
CASSQQTGRRNGYTF	TGTGCCAGCAGCCAACAGACAGGGAGGAGGAATGGCTACACCTTC	TRBD1	TRBV3-1/TRBV3-2	TRBJ1-2	.
CASSARPGSGKQFF	TGCGCCAGCAGCGCCCGCCCGGGGTCGGGGAAGCAGTTCTTC	.	TRBV5-1	TRBJ2-1	.
CASSLGGQSMAGYTF	TGCGCCAGCAGCTTGGGTGGACAGTCTATGGCTGGCTACACCTTC	.	TRBV5-1	TRBJ1-2	.
CASSLDPNQPQHF	TGTGCCAGCAGCTTAGATCCTAATCAGCCCCAGCATTTT	.	TRBV7-2	TRBJ1-5	.
CASSRDRENSPLHF	TGTGCCAGCAGCCGGGACAGGGAGAATTCACCCCTCCACTTT	TRBD1	TRBV7-9	TRBJ1-6	.
CSVLEAGWNSPLHF	TGCAGCGTTTTGGAGGCAGGGTGGAATTCACCCCTCCACTTT	.	TRBV29-1	TRBJ1-6	.
CASSQDMGGYTF	TGTGCCAGCAGCCAGGATATGGGTGGCTACACCTTC	.	TRBV3-1/TRBV3-2	TRBJ1-2	.
CASSLELSGTDTQYF	TGTGCCAGCAGCTTAGAACTCTCGGGCACAGATACGCAGTATTTT	.	TRBV7-2	TRBJ2-3	.
CASSVGGGASYNEQFF	TGTGCCAGCAGCGTAGGCGGGGGGGCCTCCTACAATGAGCAGTTCTTC	TRBD2	TRBV9	TRBJ2-1	.